This T cell receptor beta chain came from a study of blood T cell repertoires in COVID-19. As for the study in general: Specimens from acute and convalescent COVID-19 originated in the United States, Italy and Spain. The cDNA or gDNA used as material had been derived from T cells, B-cell-depleted T cells, or PBMCs.

In the study's own analysis: Nucleated cell number was recorded as an estimate derived from reference gene primer amplification. TCRdb keeps only in-frame clones here, not all; method: immunoSEQ multiplex PCR. V and J calls and clone size are copied from that table; D and trimming were computed from the DNA. The repertoire has 35,000 to 50,000 clones, more than 80% of them found once; the top ten carry roughly 4%. Germline CDR1 is GTSNPN and CDR2 is SVGIG (reference sequence). Trimming took off 1 base at V and 1 base at J, with 11 bases between the two ends. The CDR3 has 15 amino acids. The sample was peripheral blood. The chain carries TRBV30 and TRBJ1-3; no firm D call. The TCR comes from a man in his sixties with acute or convalescent COVID-19. CDR3 protein: CAWSAKDLSGNTIYF. In DNA, the CDR3 is TGTGCCTGGAGTGCTAAAGACTTATCTGGAAACACCATATATTTT.